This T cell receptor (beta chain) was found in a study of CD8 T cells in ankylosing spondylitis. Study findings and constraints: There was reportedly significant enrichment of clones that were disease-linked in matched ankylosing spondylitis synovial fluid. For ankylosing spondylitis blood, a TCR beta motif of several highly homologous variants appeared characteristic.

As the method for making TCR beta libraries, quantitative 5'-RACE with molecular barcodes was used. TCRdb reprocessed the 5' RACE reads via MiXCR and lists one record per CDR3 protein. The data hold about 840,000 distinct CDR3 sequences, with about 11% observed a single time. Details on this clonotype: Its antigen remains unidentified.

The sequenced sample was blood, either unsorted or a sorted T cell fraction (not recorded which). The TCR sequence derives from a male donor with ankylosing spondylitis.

This chain's CDR3 is CASSVAYTDTQYF. The CDR3 region has the DNA TGTGCCAGCAGTGTAGCCTACACAGATACGCAGTATTTT. The rearrangement joins TRBV6-1 to TRBJ2-3; no clear D gene. Trimming cost V 4 bases and J 2 bases, with 7 bases left between them. The CDR3 has 13 residues. CDR1 and CDR2 from the germline V gene are MNHNS and SASEGT.